This T cell receptor beta chain was identified during a study of T-cell reconstitution after alpha-beta-depleted transplantation in children. This clonotype has a count of ten or more. What it binds is unknown. General observations from the study: After one year, T-cell counts and TCRbeta diversity mostly came from new T cells. TCRbeta diversity was high at day 60 in some patients (a result of surviving recipient T cells and thymic progenitors). After transplant, at about two months, alpha-beta T cells were reportedly derived from several hundred expanded graft clones.

With 5 bases removed from V and 2 bases from J, the gap between germline ends came to 15 bases. CDR1 and CDR2 (germline): MGHDK, SYGVNS. CDR3 size: 15 residues. Unique molecular identifiers were incorporated when the TCRbeta library was constructed. TCRdb processed the PCR reads anew with MiXCR; each CDR3 protein has one entry. The data hold around 100,000 distinct CDR3 sequences, with about 6% observed a single time. The chain uses TRBV25-1 and TRBJ1-2; TRBD1 is a possible D gene (6 bases). This sequence originates from a female patient aged 2 to 10 who had a stem cell transplant for Fanconi anemia, so the T cells may come from the graft donor. The sample here was PBMCs, mostly from graft donor cells, taken 60 days after TCRalphabeta/CD19-depleted stem cell transplant. CDR3 coding DNA: TGTGCCAGCAGTAGAACAGGGTTACCCAACTATGGCTACACCTTC. Translated, it gives CASSRTGLPNYGYTF.